Below, one TCR beta chain is given with its context. The method was immunoSEQ multiplex PCR; TCRdb's version includes in-frame clones alone and lacks a portion of them. The sample consists of roughly 260,000 clones, 70% to 90% of them appearing once. Losses at the gene ends were 4 bases for V and 7 bases for J; bases not matched to a gene: 8. The CDR3 extends over 15 amino acids. Germline values: CDR1 ENHRY, CDR2 SYGVKD. The sample originates from a study of blood T cell repertoires in COVID-19. Study as a whole: Acute and convalescent COVID-19 samples came from the United States, Italy and Spain.

The rearrangement uses TRBV10-3 and TRBJ2-4, with 9 bases aligning to TRBD2. The specimen sequenced was peripheral blood. The clonotype was recovered from a woman in her fifties or sixties with acute or convalescent COVID-19. The CDR3 here is CAISAVREGRNIQYF. As DNA, the CDR3 is TGTGCCATCAGTGCCGTGCGGGAGGGGAGGAACATTCAGTACTTC.